A single sample gave rise to the 8 T cell receptor beta chains below, sequenced in a study of CD8 T cells in ankylosing spondylitis. TCRdb itself ran the 5' RACE reads through MiXCR, one entry per CDR3 protein. Counted here are around 210,000 distinct CDR3 sequences, around 8% occurring once; the ten biggest clones make up 4.8%. The sample taken for sequencing was blood, either unsorted or a sorted T cell fraction (not recorded which). Receptors were obtained from a female donor with ankylosing spondylitis or in good health (not recorded which).

This clonotype was found many times. The chain employs TRBV20-1 and TRBJ2-1; 8 bases are a match to TRBD1. CDR1 and CDR2 (germline): DFQATT, SNEGSKA (reference sequence). The CDR3 contains 12 residues. Trimming cost V 6 bases and J 6 bases; bases outside gene matches: 4. The chain's CDR3 is CSALDRGNEQFF. In nucleotides, the CDR3 is TGCAGTGCCCTCGACAGGGGCAATGAGCAGTTCTTC.

This clonotype was found many times. This sequence joins TRBV20-1 and TRBJ1-1; TRBD1 agrees at 8 bases. V lost 6 bases to trimming and J lost 6 bases; unmatched junction nucleotides: 9. Germline V CDR1 and CDR2: DFQATT, SNEGSKA (reference sequence). This CDR3 has 13 residues. CDR3 region: CSASRQGLAEAFF. The DNA for the CDR3 is TGCAGTGCATCACGACAGGGGTTGGCTGAAGCTTTCTTT.

This clonotype was recorded at least ten times. The chain combines TRBV3-1 with TRBJ1-2; D not resolved. Trimming took off 2 bases at V and 7 bases at J, with 20 bases between the two ends. The germline V gene encodes CDR1 LGHDT and CDR2 YNNKEL (reference sequence). The CDR3 sequence is 16 residues long. This CDR3 reads CASSQPSGETTSGYTF. CDR3 bases: TGTGCCAGCAGCCAACCGTCAGGCGAAACTACGAGTGGCTACACCTTC.

The chain carries TRBV29-1 and TRBJ2-1; 14 positions agree with TRBD2. Trimming removed 7 bases from V and 3 bases from J; junction bases left unmatched: 11. The CDR3 covers 17 residues. The germline gives CDR1 SQVTM, CDR2 ANQGSEA. The CDR3 DNA sequence: TGCAGCGCCGCCGGGACTAGCGGGAGCGCCTTCTACAATGAGCAGTTCTTC. Protein product: CSAAGTSGSAFYNEQFF.

This clonotype turned up a few times. As DNA, the CDR3 is TGTATAGTCTTGGGGCAGGGATTTGGCTACACCTTC. It encodes CIVLGQGFGYTF. J is TRBJ1-2 and V is TRBV15; TRBD1 might be the D (5 bases). CDR1 is LNHNV, CDR2 YYDKDF, per germline (reference sequence). The CDR3 loop spans 12 amino acids.

Ten or more counts support this clonotype. The chain carries TRBV6-1 and TRBJ1-1, with D tentatively TRBD1 (5 bases). CDR1 MNHNS and CDR2 SASEGT come from the germline V gene. The CDR3 totals 14 residues. V was pared by 6 bases and J by 4 bases, with 15 bases between. The CDR3 DNA reads TGTGCCAGCAGCGGGACCGCTGGGGTCACTGAAGCTTTCTTT. Translation gives CASSGTAGVTEAFF.

This clonotype was detected only a few times. The chain joins TRBV11-2 to TRBJ2-1; TRBD2 matches 8 bases. Germline assignment: CDR1 SGHAT and CDR2 FQNNGV. The trim removed 5 bases at V and 1 base at J, leaving 16 bases unmatched. The CDR3 covers 19 residues. The CDR3 region has the DNA TGTGCCAGCAGCCACCCCCCGGGCAGCGGGAGTTTTTCCTACAATGAGCAGTTCTTC. Protein: CASSHPPGSGSFSYNEQFF.

This clonotype was detected ten times or more. J is TRBJ2-1 and V is TRBV7-2, with 7 bases fitting TRBD2. V lost 6 bases, J lost 5 bases, and 7 bases stayed unmatched. The CDR3 consists of 14 residues. Germline CDR1 and CDR2: SGHTA and FQGNSA. The CDR3 DNA follows: TGTGCCAGCAGGACTAGCTATTTGGACAATGAGCAGTTCTTC. Translating it yields CASRTSYLDNEQFF.